These 9 T cell receptor beta chains originate from one sample sequenced in a study of T cell clonotyping in hematopoietic cell transplantation. The time point was: recipient sample about 28 days before transplant, after cytoreduction. TCRdb keeps only in-frame clones here, not all; method: immunoSEQ multiplex PCR. The repertoire holds tens of thousands of clones, with almost 97% as singletons. The specimen comprised peripheral blood mononuclear cells, sampled before stem cell transplant. Source of these receptors: a woman between 45 and 65 years old with acute myeloid leukemia. Some clones in this sample may be carry-over from other donors' samples.

The chain recombines TRBV6-5 with TRBJ2-4; TRBD2 might be the D (5 bases). V lost 6 bases and J 0 bases, leaving 9 bases between the germline ends. Germline V gene data show CDR1 as MNHEY and CDR2 as SVGAGI. The CDR3 covers 14 residues. The CDR3 here is CASSRGLAKNIQYF. The CDR3 nucleotides read TGTGCCAGCAGCCGCGGACTAGCCAAAAACATTCAGTACTTC.

This sequence joins TRBV11-2 and TRBJ2-7; 8 bases map to TRBD2. The germline CDR1 and CDR2 sequences are SGHAT and FQNNGV. The CDR3 is 15 residues long. V trimming: 2 bases; J trimming: 4 bases; junction bases outside the gene matches: 7. In DNA form, the CDR3 reads TGTGCCAGCAGCTTAAAGGTGGGACTAGAATACGAGCAGTACTTC. Its translation: CASSLKVGLEYEQYF.

Only a few counts were recorded for this clone. The chain joins TRBV7-9 to TRBJ2-2, with a possible D match to TRBD2 (7 bases). Germline CDR1 SEHNR, CDR2 FQNEAQ (reference sequence). The germline V and J ends were trimmed by 5 bases and 2 bases, with 12 bases remaining between them. The length of the CDR3 is 15 residues. The CDR3 spells CASSPGDYNTGELFF. The CDR3 DNA is TGTGCCAGCAGCCCAGGGGACTATAACACCGGGGAGCTGTTTTTT.

The V and J genes are TRBV7-6 and TRBJ2-2; D remains unclear. V lost 1 base, J lost 5 bases, and 5 bases lay in between. Germline CDR1 and CDR2: SGHVS and FNYEAQ. CDR3 length equals 13 residues. CDR3 bases: TGTGCCAGCAGCTTAGGGGAAACCGGGGAGCTGTTTTTT. Encoded protein: CASSLGETGELFF.

The chain has TRBV5-1 and TRBJ2-3; D gene ambiguous. V lost 3 bases to trimming and J lost 2 bases, with 10 bases between them. CDR1 and CDR2 (germline): SGHRS, YFSETQ. This CDR3 is built from 14 residues. For the CDR3, the DNA is TGCGCCAGCAGCTCCCGACGGAACACAGATACGCAGTATTTT. It translates to CASSSRRNTDTQYF.

The V and J genes are TRBV25-1 and TRBJ2-1; no firm D call. Germline V gives CDR1 MGHDK, CDR2 SYGVNS. This CDR3 comprises 12 residues. Trimming stripped 4 bases from V and 8 bases from J, with 9 bases between. CDR3 bases: TGTGCCAGCAGTGTTTCATCTTATGAGCAGTTCTTC. This encodes CASSVSSYEQFF.

The J gene is TRBJ2-5, the V gene TRBV6-5; 14 nucleotides line up with TRBD2. This CDR3 spans 15 amino acids. CDR1 is MNHEY, CDR2 SVGAGI, per germline. Trimming removed 6 bases from V and 4 bases from J; junction bases left unmatched: 4. CDR3: CASRGLAGASETQYF. As DNA, the CDR3 is TGTGCCAGCAGGGGACTAGCGGGAGCGTCAGAGACCCAGTACTTC.

This clone has only one observation. V usage is TRBV29-1 and J usage is TRBJ2-7, with 10 bases aligning to TRBD1. Germline CDR1 is SQVTM and CDR2 is ANQGSEA. V shed 8 bases and J 6 bases; nucleotides not matched to a gene: 4. The CDR3 runs to 11 residues. The CDR3 DNA follows: TGCAGCACCCGGACAGGGGGCGAGCAGTACTTC. As protein: CSTRTGGEQYF.

The genes are TRBV27 and TRBJ1-1; TRBD1 matches 12 bases. V shed 5 bases and J 5 bases; nucleotides not matched to a gene: 12. Germline V gene lookup returns CDR1 MNHEY and CDR2 SMNVEV (reference sequence). The CDR3 has 17 residues. CDR3 region: CASSKHRDRGRDTEAFF. The CDR3 DNA follows: TGTGCCAGCAGTAAACACCGGGACAGGGGGCGAGATACTGAAGCTTTCTTT.